This is a list of T cell receptor beta chains from one sample in a study of blood T cell repertoires in COVID-19. Produced via immunoSEQ multiplex PCR; TCRdb's table is partial and in-frame only. The data show 180,000 or so clones, approximately 87% seen once. Sequencing was done on a sample of peripheral blood. These receptors all stem from a woman aged 60-70 years with COVID-19, enrolled during active disease. CDR3s include the opening cysteine and the closing phenylalanine or tryptophan. D genes are given only for firm matches. Clone size is stated in some rows and not others, as once, few, many or a class when expanded.

V: TRBV28
D: NA
size: NA
J: TRBJ2-3
CDR3: CASSLSGYGDTQYF
DNA: TGTGCCAGCAGTTTATCGGGGTATGGAGATACGCAGTATTTT

V: TRBV9
D: NA
size: NA
J: TRBJ2-2
CDR3: CASSVATGPAGELFF
DNA: TGTGCCAGCAGCGTAGCTACAGGTCCCGCCGGGGAGCTGTTTTTT

V: TRBV3-1/TRBV3-2
D: NA
size: few
J: TRBJ1-6
CDR3: CASSQDKQQNSPLHF
DNA: TGTGCCAGCAGCCAAGACAAACAGCAGAATTCACCCCTCCACTTT

V: TRBV28
D: TRBD2
size: NA
J: TRBJ2-1
CDR3: CAGGIAGGASEQFF
DNA: TGTGCCGGGGGGATAGCGGGAGGGGCCAGTGAGCAGTTCTTC

V: TRBV10-3
D: TRBD2
size: NA
J: TRBJ2-3
CDR3: CAISGGLAGGQAMDTQYF
DNA: TGTGCCATCAGTGGGGGACTAGCGGGAGGGCAAGCTATGGATACGCAGTATTTT

V: TRBV7-3
D: TRBD2
size: many
J: TRBJ2-1
CDR3: CASSPAGDEQFF
DNA: TGTGCCAGCAGCCCTGCGGGGGATGAGCAGTTCTTC

V: TRBV27
D: TRBD1
size: NA
J: TRBJ1-2
CDR3: CASSLEQGANYGYTF
DNA: TGTGCCAGCAGTTTAGAACAGGGGGCTAACTATGGCTACACCTTC

V: TRBV28
D: NA
size: NA
J: TRBJ1-1
CDR3: CASCYMNTEAFF
DNA: TGTGCCAGCTGTTACATGAACACTGAAGCTTTCTTT

V: TRBV7-9
D: NA
size: NA
J: TRBJ2-4
CDR3: CASSSSAGTDIQYF
DNA: TGTGCCAGCAGCTCCTCAGCAGGGACTGACATTCAGTACTTC

V: TRBV18
D: NA
size: NA
J: TRBJ2-2
CDR3: CASSRLGTGELFF
DNA: TGTGCCAGCTCACGGCTAGGCACCGGGGAGCTGTTTTTT

V: TRBV9
D: TRBD1
size: NA
J: TRBJ1-2
CDR3: CASSPTLTGGGGYTF
DNA: TGTGCCAGCAGCCCAACCCTGACAGGGGGCGGTGGCTACACCTTC

V: TRBV2
D: TRBD1
size: once
J: TRBJ2-7
CDR3: CASRISGGPYEQYF
DNA: TGTGCCAGCAGGATTTCAGGGGGTCCCTACGAGCAGTACTTC

V: TRBV30
D: TRBD2
size: NA
J: TRBJ2-2
CDR3: CAWSVQREGLGKNTGELFF
DNA: TGTGCCTGGAGTGTTCAACGGGAGGGCCTGGGAAAGAACACCGGGGAGCTGTTTTTT

V: TRBV7-2
D: TRBD2
size: NA
J: TRBJ2-2
CDR3: CASSSPLAGGAGELFF
DNA: TGTGCCAGCAGCTCACCCTTAGCGGGGGGGGCCGGGGAGCTGTTTTTT

V: TRBV11-3
D: TRBD1
size: NA
J: TRBJ2-1
CDR3: CASSSAGTGYNEQFF
DNA: TGTGCCAGCAGCTCCGCCGGGACAGGGTACAATGAGCAGTTCTTC

V: TRBV9
D: NA
size: NA
J: TRBJ1-3
CDR3: CASSTAGGNTIYF
DNA: TGTGCCAGCAGCACAGCGGGAGGAAACACCATATATTTT

V: TRBV7-2
D: TRBD1
size: few
J: TRBJ2-3
CDR3: CASRYRGEGTDTQYF
DNA: TGTGCCAGCAGGTACAGGGGAGAGGGCACAGATACGCAGTATTTT

V: TRBV5-1
D: NA
size: NA
J: TRBJ2-1
CDR3: CASSLVLNNEQFF
DNA: TGCGCCAGCAGCTTGGTACTCAACAATGAGCAGTTCTTC

V: TRBV29-1
D: NA
size: NA
J: TRBJ2-2
CDR3: CSASGPQGFAGELFF
DNA: TGCAGCGCATCAGGACCGCAGGGCTTCGCCGGGGAGCTGTTTTTT

V: TRBV9
D: NA
size: NA
J: TRBJ1-1
CDR3: CASSVVGGNTEAFF
DNA: TGTGCCAGCAGCGTAGTAGGAGGAAACACTGAAGCTTTCTTT

V: TRBV9
D: NA
size: once
J: TRBJ1-1
CDR3: CASSVEEATEAFF
DNA: TGTGCCAGCAGCGTAGAGGAGGCCACTGAAGCTTTCTTT